These 11 T cell receptor beta chains originate from one sample sequenced in a study of blood T cell repertoires in COVID-19. Assay used: immunoSEQ multiplex PCR; TCRdb lists only in-frame clones, some missing. The sample has about 260,000 clones, around 90% seen once; the top ten hold approximately 0.9%. The sample taken for sequencing was PBMCs or T cells enriched from blood (not recorded which). Source of these receptors: a man between 45 and 60 years old who had been exposed to COVID-19.

V usage is TRBV5-1 and J usage is TRBJ2-7, with 7 bases fitting TRBD1. The CDR3 sequence is 17 residues long. CDR1 and CDR2 (germline): SGHRS, YFSETQ. Germline trimming cut 2 bases from V and 0 bases from J; bases unmatched to any gene: 11. The CDR3 loop reads CASSFTHGQASSYEQYF. CDR3 DNA sequence: TGCGCCAGCAGCTTCACACATGGACAGGCGAGCTCCTACGAGCAGTACTTC.

The chain carries TRBV3-1 (or the pseudogene TRBV3-2) and TRBJ1-2; TRBD1 is a possible D gene (6 bases). This CDR3 is built from 14 residues. Germline CDR1 LGHDT, CDR2 YNNKEL (reference sequence). The V gene lost 3 bases and the J gene lost 8 bases, with 16 bases spanning the gap. CDR3 sequence (DNA): TGTGCCAGCAGCCACACGACGGGGGGCGAAGGCTACACCTTC. Translation: CASSHTTGGEGYTF.

The CDR3 loop is CASSLLGGINTQYF. CDR3 nucleotides: TGTGCCAGCAGCTTATTGGGCGGGATAAATACGCAGTATTTT. The V and J genes are TRBV7-9 and TRBJ2-3; tentatively, D is TRBD2 (6 bases). V was clipped by 2 bases and J by 7 bases, with 13 bases between them. CDR1 is SEHNR and CDR2 is FQNEAQ in the germline V gene (reference sequence). This CDR3 contains 14 residues.

The chain employs TRBV11-3 and TRBJ2-6; D is unresolved. Germline V lookup: CDR1 SGHNT, CDR2 YENEEA. V was clipped by 6 bases and J by 0 bases, with 15 bases between them. CDR3 size: 17 residues. Here the CDR3 DNA reads TGTGCCAGCAGACCTCGGAACAGCCTCTCTGGGGCCAACGTCCTGACTTTC. Its protein product is CASRPRNSLSGANVLTF.

The chain joins TRBV11-3 to TRBJ1-1; maybe TRBD1 (6 bases). Trimming pared 0 bases from V and 3 bases from J, leaving 11 bases between. Germline V CDR1 and CDR2: SGHNT, YENEEA. The CDR3 loop spans 15 amino acids. For the CDR3, the DNA is TGTGCCAGCAGCTTAGAGGGGGCTCGCGACACTGAAGCTTTCTTT. Protein: CASSLEGARDTEAFF.

The chain recombines TRBV7-9 with TRBJ1-1; the D gene is possibly TRBD1 (6 bases). V shed 0 bases and J shed 3 bases, with 17 bases lying between them. Per germline, CDR1 SEHNR and CDR2 FQNEAQ (reference sequence). The length of the CDR3 is 17 residues. The CDR3 is CASSLARGGVKYTEAFF. As DNA, the CDR3 is TGTGCCAGCAGCTTAGCGAGAGGGGGGGTAAAGTACACTGAAGCTTTCTTT.

The chain joins TRBV11-2 to TRBJ1-3; 7 bases match TRBD1. The V segment lost 6 bases and the J segment 2 bases; nucleotides outside the gene matches: 19. Germline CDR1 and CDR2: SGHAT and FQNNGV. The CDR3 covers 19 residues. This CDR3 reads CASSYRDSPLPDPGNTIYF. The CDR3 bases are TGTGCCAGCAGTTACCGGGACAGCCCTCTTCCTGATCCTGGAAACACCATATATTTT.

For the CDR3, the DNA is TGTGCCAGCAGCTTAGCTGTTACGGGAAAGCGGGGGTCAGGAGATACGCAGTATTTT. Translation: CASSLAVTGKRGSGDTQYF. The rearrangement uses TRBV7-9 and TRBJ2-3; 8 bases agree with TRBD2. The CDR3 covers 19 residues. The germline CDR1 and CDR2 sequences are SEHNR and FQNEAQ (reference sequence). V lost 0 bases to trimming and J lost 5 bases; unmatched junction nucleotides: 16.

The chain joins TRBV5-1 to TRBJ1-2, with 9 positions matching TRBD1. Per germline, CDR1 SGHRS and CDR2 YFSETQ. This CDR3 region has 14 residues. The ends lost 6 bases at V and 7 bases at J; junction bases unmatched: 10. The CDR3 bases are TGCGCCAGCAATCCCGGGACAGGGATTCGTGGCTACACCTTC. The encoded protein is CASNPGTGIRGYTF. Based on the CDR3 plus reference TRBV5-1 and TRBJ1-2, the full variable domain is KAGVTQTPRYLIKTRGQQVTLSCSPISGHRSVSWYQQTPGQGLQFLFEYFSETQRNKGNFPGRFSGRQFSNSRSEMNVSTLELGDSALYLCASNPGTGIRGYTFGSGTRLTVV.

The chain uses TRBV6-6 and TRBJ1-2; TRBD1 agrees at 8 bases. V gave up 6 bases and J gave up 10 bases; unmatched junction bases: 7. The CDR3 is 12 amino acids. The germline V gene has CDR1 MNHNY and CDR2 SVGAGI (reference sequence). The DNA of the CDR3 is TGTGCCAGCAGAGAACAGGGGGGCGACTACACCTTC. This translates into CASREQGGDYTF.

This sequence joins TRBV6-5 and TRBJ1-1; D not resolved. Germline V lookup: CDR1 MNHEY, CDR2 SVGAGI. With 2 bases removed from V and 0 bases from J, the gap between germline ends came to 13 bases. The CDR3 loop spans 16 amino acids. The CDR3 is CASSYNPLNLNTEAFF. In nucleotides, the CDR3 is TGTGCCAGCAGTTACAACCCCCTAAATCTGAACACTGAAGCTTTCTTT.